This T cell receptor (beta chain) was captured in a study of blood T cell repertoires in COVID-19. Study-wide context: Samples came from the United States, Italy and Spain, spanning acute and convalescent COVID-19. The analysed material was cDNA or gDNA that came from T cells, B-cell-depleted T cells, or PBMCs.

Clones were read by immunoSEQ multiplex PCR, and TCRdb kept only the in-frame ones, dropping some. The table records about 82,000 clones, 85% of them present only once. The germline CDR1 and CDR2 sequences are MDHEN and SYDVKM. This CDR3 contains 16 residues. J was trimmed by 5 bases and V by 10 bases; bases with no gene match: 17. This TCR was recovered from an elderly man with active or convalescent COVID-19. Sequencing input: peripheral blood. The genes are TRBV28 and TRBJ1-5; TRBD1 matches 7 bases. The chain's CDR3 is CATANTGTAYYQPQHF. CDR3 nucleotide sequence: TGTGCCACTGCGAATACCGGGACAGCCTATTATCAGCCCCAGCATTTT.